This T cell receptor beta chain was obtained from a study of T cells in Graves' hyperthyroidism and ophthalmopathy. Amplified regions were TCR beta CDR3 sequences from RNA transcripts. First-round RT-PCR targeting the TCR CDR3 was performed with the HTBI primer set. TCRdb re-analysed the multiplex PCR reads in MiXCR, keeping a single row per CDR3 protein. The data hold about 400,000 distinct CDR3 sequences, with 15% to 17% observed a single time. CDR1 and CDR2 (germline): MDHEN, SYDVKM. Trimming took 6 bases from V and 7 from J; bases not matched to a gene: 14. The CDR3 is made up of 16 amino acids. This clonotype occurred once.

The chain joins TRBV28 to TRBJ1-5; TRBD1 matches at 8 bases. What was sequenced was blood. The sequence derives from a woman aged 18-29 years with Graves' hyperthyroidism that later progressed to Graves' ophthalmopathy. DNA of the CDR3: TGTGCCAGCAGCCGAAACCCAGGACAGGGCGGGCAGCCCCAGCATTTT. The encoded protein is CASSRNPGQGGQPQHF.